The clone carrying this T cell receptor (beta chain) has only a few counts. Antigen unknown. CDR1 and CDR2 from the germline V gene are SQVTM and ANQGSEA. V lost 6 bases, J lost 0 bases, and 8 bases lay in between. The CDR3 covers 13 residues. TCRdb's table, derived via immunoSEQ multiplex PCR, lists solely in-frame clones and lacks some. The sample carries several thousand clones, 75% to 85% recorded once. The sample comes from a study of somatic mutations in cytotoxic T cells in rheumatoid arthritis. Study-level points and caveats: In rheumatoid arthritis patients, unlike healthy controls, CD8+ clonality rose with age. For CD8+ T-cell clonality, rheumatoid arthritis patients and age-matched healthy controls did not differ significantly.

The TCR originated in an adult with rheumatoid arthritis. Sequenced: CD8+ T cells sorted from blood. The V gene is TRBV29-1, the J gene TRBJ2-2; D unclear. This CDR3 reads CSVSRANTGELFF. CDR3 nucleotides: TGCAGCGTCTCCAGAGCGAACACCGGGGAGCTGTTTTTT.